This TCR beta chain was captured in a study of Graves' ophthalmopathy and Graves' hyperthyroidism. Transcripts of RNA were the source for amplifying TCR beta CDR3 regions. Investigators did first-round RT-PCR with HTBI primers, then second-round multiplex PCR. Using its own MiXCR run on the multiplex PCR reads, TCRdb lists one record per CDR3 protein. The sample lists about 210,000 distinct CDR3 sequences, approximately 29% occurring once. This clonotype appeared many times. The CDR3 length is 16 residues. The V gene's germline CDR1 is SGHRS and CDR2 YFSETQ. Trimming left V 4 bases short and J 4 bases short, with 20 bases between.

The chain joins TRBV5-1 to TRBJ2-5; unclear D gene. The source is a man aged 50 to 60 with Graves' ophthalmopathy. Sequencing was done on a sample of peripheral blood. For the CDR3, the DNA is TGCGCCAGCAGCCCGTCGGAGTCTCAGCTTGGAGAGACCCAGTACTTC. It translates to CASSPSESQLGETQYF.